Listed below are T cell receptor beta chains from one sample, sequenced in a study of blood T cell repertoires in COVID-19. Sequenced by immunoSEQ multiplex PCR; TCRdb stores in-frame clones only, minus some. The data contain approximately 69,000 clones, around 90% of them singletons. The sequencing input was peripheral blood. The source is a man aged 45 to 65 with acute or convalescent COVID-19. Each CDR3 is given with its conserved first and last residue. D genes are given only for firm matches. Rows give clone size only sometimes, using once, few, many, or a class for an expanded clone.

clone_size,cdr3_length,j_call,d_call,v_call,cdr3_aa,cdr3_nt
NA,13,TRBJ1-2,TRBD1,TRBV5-6,CASSSDRDYGYTF,TGTGCCAGCAGCTCCGACAGGGACTATGGCTACACCTTC
NA,16,TRBJ2-3,NA,TRBV19,CASSIVLTFSTDTQYF,TGTGCCAGTAGTATAGTCCTAACTTTTAGCACAGATACGCAGTATTTT
NA,12,TRBJ1-1,NA,TRBV29-1,CSVAVQDTEAFF,TGCAGCGTTGCGGTTCAGGATACTGAAGCTTTCTTT
NA,16,TRBJ1-1,NA,TRBV7-3,CASSPLVGAVNTEAFF,TGTGCCAGCAGCCCCCTAGTGGGGGCAGTGAACACTGAAGCTTTCTTT
NA,15,TRBJ1-1,NA,TRBV5-1,CASTHVEARNTEAFF,TGCGCCAGCACCCACGTGGAGGCCCGAAACACTGAAGCTTTCTTT
many,15,TRBJ1-5,TRBD1,TRBV25-1,CASSDTGGMYQPQHF,TGTGCCAGCAGTGATACAGGGGGCATGTATCAGCCCCAGCATTTT
NA,17,TRBJ2-3,NA,TRBV19,CASSKGPPLASLDTQYF,TGTGCCAGTAGTAAGGGTCCACCTCTAGCTTCGCTAGATACGCAGTATTTT
once,15,TRBJ1-1,NA,TRBV19,CASSPRRGVGTEAFF,TGTGCCAGTAGCCCCCGCCGGGGGGTGGGCACTGAAGCTTTCTTT
NA,15,TRBJ1-6,NA,TRBV27,CASSLSPGSNSPLHF,TGTGCCAGCAGTTTATCGCCAGGGTCAAATTCACCCCTCCACTTT
NA,16,TRBJ2-7,TRBD2,TRBV18,CASSPPGIAGEYEQYF,TGTGCCAGCTCACCACCGGGAATAGCGGGGGAATACGAGCAGTACTTC
NA,16,TRBJ1-4,TRBD1,TRBV11-2,CASSPFKGATNEKLFF,TGTGCCAGCAGCCCTTTTAAGGGGGCCACTAATGAAAAACTGTTTTTT
NA,17,TRBJ2-7,TRBD2,TRBV19,CASSNPISGGPPYEQYF,TGTGCCAGTAGTAACCCCATTAGCGGGGGTCCCCCCTACGAGCAGTACTTC
NA,12,TRBJ2-1,NA,TRBV5-1,CASSLPDNEQFF,TGCGCCAGCAGCTTGCCAGACAATGAGCAGTTCTTC
NA,16,TRBJ2-3,TRBD2,TRBV3-1/TRBV3-2,CASSQGLAGGTDTQYF,TGTGCCAGCAGCCAAGGACTAGCGGGGGGCACAGATACGCAGTATTTT
NA,16,TRBJ1-1,NA,TRBV5-1,CASSLGPTVGFTEAFF,TGCGCCAGCAGCTTGGGACCGACAGTTGGGTTTACTGAAGCTTTCTTT
NA,16,TRBJ1-5,TRBD1,TRBV7-8,CASNSGTGYSNQPQHF,TGTGCCAGCAACTCCGGGACAGGCTATAGCAATCAGCCCCAGCATTTT
NA,14,TRBJ2-1,NA,TRBV5-4,CASSLEQLMDEQFF,TGTGCCAGCAGCTTGGAACAGCTTATGGATGAGCAGTTCTTC
NA,16,TRBJ2-2,TRBD2,TRBV5-5,CASNPLAGAATGELFF,TGTGCCAGCAACCCCTTAGCGGGGGCTGCCACCGGGGAGCTGTTTTTT
few,12,TRBJ1-1,NA,TRBV2,CASSEARFEAFF,TGTGCCAGCAGTGAAGCGCGGTTTGAAGCTTTCTTT
NA,14,TRBJ1-2,TRBD1,TRBV11-2,CASSPGQGGYGYTF,TGTGCCAGCAGCCCAGGACAGGGAGGCTATGGCTACACCTTC
NA,14,TRBJ2-3,TRBD1,TRBV6-5,CASSIGQGADTQYF,TGTGCCAGCAGCATCGGACAGGGAGCAGATACGCAGTATTTT
NA,17,TRBJ1-4,TRBD1,TRBV6-2/TRBV6-3,CASSYARTGGAYEKLFF,TGTGCCAGCAGTTATGCCCGCACAGGGGGCGCTTATGAAAAACTGTTTTTT
NA,19,TRBJ2-6,TRBD2,TRBV7-9,CASSLALGQRGSGANVLTF,TGTGCCAGCAGCTTAGCGCTCGGGCAGCGGGGCAGTGGGGCCAACGTCCTGACTTTC
NA,15,TRBJ1-1,NA,TRBV2,CASRRLSARGTEAFF,TGTGCCAGCAGACGACTTTCAGCCCGGGGCACTGAAGCTTTCTTT
NA,10,TRBJ2-3,NA,TRBV20-1,CSAVSHTQYF,TGCAGTGCTGTTAGCCATACGCAGTATTTT
once,16,TRBJ1-5,NA,TRBV15,CATSRDPPGRNQPQHF,TGTGCCACCAGCAGAGATCCCCCGGGAAGGAATCAGCCCCAGCATTTT
NA,16,TRBJ2-5,TRBD1,TRBV5-1,CASSLFIGGQGETQYF,TGCGCCAGTAGCTTGTTCATCGGGGGACAGGGCGAGACCCAGTACTTC
NA,17,TRBJ2-1,TRBD1,TRBV24-1,CATRPGQGATSYNEQFF,TGTGCCACCCGACCGGGACAGGGGGCCACCTCCTACAATGAGCAGTTCTTC
NA,14,TRBJ2-7,TRBD2,TRBV27,CASSLRGGLYEQYF,TGTGCCAGCAGTTTGCGGGGGGGGTTGTACGAGCAGTACTTC
NA,14,TRBJ2-3,NA,TRBV11-2,CASSFGGPGDTQYF,TGTGCCAGCAGCTTCGGGGGGCCTGGAGATACGCAGTATTTT
NA,11,TRBJ2-1,NA,TRBV6-6,CASSYLTEQFF,TGTGCCAGCAGTTACTTGACAGAGCAGTTCTTC
NA,15,TRBJ1-3,NA,TRBV6-5,CASSPGGRIGNTIYF,TGTGCCAGCAGCCCGGGTGGCAGAATTGGAAACACCATATATTTT
NA,12,TRBJ1-6,NA,TRBV12-3/TRBV12-4,CASSPGDSPLHF,TGTGCCAGCAGTCCGGGGGATTCACCCCTCCACTTT
NA,15,TRBJ2-1,TRBD2,TRBV11-3,CASSLGLAGVGEQFF,TGTGCCAGCAGCCTGGGACTAGCTGGGGTGGGTGAGCAGTTCTTC
NA,14,TRBJ1-2,TRBD1,TRBV28,CASSRDSTNYGYTF,TGTGCCAGCAGTCGGGACAGTACTAACTATGGCTACACCTTC
NA,15,TRBJ2-6,NA,TRBV10-3,CAISARDSGANVLTF,TGTGCCATCAGTGCCAGGGACTCTGGGGCCAACGTCCTGACTTTC
NA,12,TRBJ1-2,NA,TRBV20-1,CSASAINYGYTF,TGCAGTGCTAGTGCTATTAACTATGGCTACACCTTC
NA,16,TRBJ2-3,TRBD2,TRBV4-2,CASSQLTSGGTDTQYF,TGTGCCAGCAGCCAACTTACTAGCGGGGGTACAGATACGCAGTATTTT
NA,15,TRBJ2-2,TRBD1,TRBV19,CASSTQGAQTGELFF,TGTGCCAGTAGTACCCAGGGGGCGCAAACCGGGGAGCTGTTTTTT
NA,14,TRBJ2-1,TRBD1,TRBV19,CASSNRDSRDEQFF,TGTGCCAGTAGCAACCGGGACAGTAGGGATGAGCAGTTCTTC
NA,13,TRBJ2-5,TRBD2,TRBV3-1/TRBV3-2,CASDSGGQETQYF,TGTGCCAGCGATTCCGGGGGGCAAGAGACCCAGTACTTC
once,14,TRBJ1-5,NA,TRBV24-1,CATSDLTVDQPQHF,TGTGCCACCAGTGACCTGACAGTCGATCAGCCCCAGCATTTT
NA,13,TRBJ1-2,TRBD1,TRBV4-1,CASSRDRDTRYTF,TGCGCCAGCAGCCGGGACAGGGACACCCGCTACACCTTC
NA,16,TRBJ2-7,TRBD1,TRBV28,CASNSWDRASPYEQYF,TGTGCCAGCAACAGTTGGGACAGGGCGAGCCCCTACGAGCAGTACTTC
NA,15,TRBJ1-1,NA,TRBV9,CASSERTVLEREAFF,TGTGCCAGCAGCGAGCGGACAGTCCTGGAGCGCGAGGCTTTCTTT
once,20,TRBJ2-3,TRBD1,TRBV10-3,CAIRGQGASLDRASTDTQYF,TGTGCCATCAGAGGACAGGGCGCATCCTTAGATAGGGCTAGCACAGATACGCAGTATTTT
once,15,TRBJ2-1,TRBD2,TRBV6-4,CASSGSGGIYNEQFF,TGTGCCAGCAGTGGTAGCGGGGGAATATACAATGAGCAGTTCTTC
NA,15,TRBJ2-5,NA,TRBV7-7,CASSLGGTRWETQYF,TGTGCTAGCAGCTTGGGGGGAACACGGTGGGAGACCCAGTACTTC
NA,17,TRBJ1-1,TRBD1,TRBV7-8,CASRLGYGQGGLTEAFF,TGTGCCAGCAGATTAGGGTACGGACAGGGAGGATTGACTGAAGCTTTCTTT
few,16,TRBJ1-4,NA,TRBV27,CASSSSIGQLNEKLFF,TGTGCCAGCAGTTCCTCGATTGGACAACTTAATGAAAAACTGTTTTTT
NA,16,TRBJ1-3,NA,TRBV19,CASSRVGQSSGNTIYF,TGTGCCAGTAGTAGAGTAGGACAGAGCTCTGGAAACACCATATATTTT
NA,17,TRBJ2-2,NA,TRBV9,CASSVPVWGDDTGELFF,TGTGCCAGCAGCGTACCTGTCTGGGGGGATGACACCGGGGAGCTGTTTTTT
NA,15,TRBJ2-7,TRBD2,TRBV13,CASSPYRGVGFGQYF,TGTGCCAGCAGCCCCTACCGGGGGGTTGGTTTTGGGCAGTACTTC